This entry lists 14 T cell receptor beta chains sequenced from one sample in a study of molecular identifiers for immune sequencing clone quantification. TCRdb reanalysed the PCR reads using MiXCR and keeps one entry per CDR3 protein. Of around 65,000 distinct CDR3 sequences in the sample, about 17% were seen once. Specimen: naive CD8+ T cells from blood, with Jurkat cell RNA spiked in. As to subset: FACS-sorted CD8+CD4-CCR7+CD45RA+ naive T cells. The source of these receptors is a human donor in good health. Some libraries in this study had Jurkat cell RNA spiked in.

This clonotype came up many times. V is TRBV7-8 and J is TRBJ1-5, with D maybe TRBD1 (5 bases). V lost 2 bases and J 4 bases, leaving 15 bases between the germline ends. The CDR3 contains 16 residues. Germline V gene data show CDR1 as SGHVS and CDR2 as FQNEAQ. The CDR3 DNA reads as TGTGCCAGCAGCTTACACCAGGGAGGCCATAATCAGCCCCAGCATTTT. Amino acid sequence: CASSLHQGGHNQPQHF. The variable domain in full, completed from reference TRBV7-8 and TRBJ1-5, reads GAGVSQSPRYKVAKRGQDVALRCDPISGHVSLFWYQQALGQGPEFLTYFQNEAQLDKSGLPSDRFFAERPEGSVSTLKIQRTQQEDSAVYLCASSLHQGGHNQPQHFGDGTRLSIL.

The sample holds many counts of this clonotype. The rearrangement joins TRBV28 to TRBJ2-7, with 9 bases fitting TRBD1. Trimming removed 7 bases from V and 6 bases from J; junction bases left unmatched: 10. Germline V gene lookup returns CDR1 MDHEN and CDR2 SYDVKM. This CDR3 has 14 residues. As DNA, the CDR3 is TGTGCCAGCAATGACAGGGGGATCGGCTCCGAGCAGTACTTC. Translating it yields CASNDRGIGSEQYF.

This clonotype was detected only a few times. The rearrangement uses TRBV28 and TRBJ2-1, with a possible D match to TRBD2 (6 bases). The CDR3 runs 15 residues. V was pared by 6 bases and J by 8 bases, with 20 bases between. Germline lookup yields CDR1 MDHEN and CDR2 SYDVKM. CDR3 sequence: CASSVLADLMDEQFF. The CDR3 DNA reads TGTGCCAGCAGCGTACTAGCTGACCTAATGGATGAGCAGTTCTTC.

This clonotype came up many times. The CDR3 sequence is CASSLASGGRTEAFF. The CDR3 nucleotides read TGTGCCAGCAGCTTAGCGTCCGGGGGTCGGACTGAAGCTTTCTTT. The rearrangement links TRBV7-6 to TRBJ1-1, with a possible D match to TRBD1 (5 bases). V shed 0 bases and J shed 5 bases, with 13 bases lying between them. The germline V gene encodes CDR1 SGHVS and CDR2 FNYEAQ. The CDR3 is 15 residues long. The full variable domain, rest sourced from reference TRBV7-6 and TRBJ1-1, is GAGVSQSPRYKVTKRGQDVALRCDPISGHVSLYWYRQALGQGPEFLTYFNYEAQQDKSGLPNDRFSAERPEGSISTLTIQRTEQRDSAMYRCASSLASGGRTEAFFGQGTRLTVV.

This clonotype was detected many times. CDR3 sequence: CASSQEGWSTHTQYF. In DNA form, the CDR3 reads TGTGCCAGCAGCCAAGAAGGTTGGTCCACCCATACGCAGTATTTT. The chain is built from TRBV3-1 and TRBJ2-3, with D unresolved. The germline V and J ends were trimmed by 0 bases and 7 bases, with 14 bases remaining between them. Germline values: CDR1 LGHDT, CDR2 YNNKEL (reference sequence). CDR3 length: 15 residues.

This clonotype was counted at least ten times. This chain connects TRBV29-1 to TRBJ2-1, with D unresolved. Germline lookup yields CDR1 SQVTM and CDR2 ANQGSEA. Trimming removed 3 bases from V and 7 bases from J, with 13 bases in between. The CDR3 spans 13 residues. The CDR3 DNA is TGCAGCGTTGAGTCCCCCCTCACAAATGAGCAGTTCTTC. This gives the protein CSVESPLTNEQFF.

This clonotype appeared many times. The genes are TRBV5-5 and TRBJ2-7; the D gene is possibly TRBD2 (6 bases). V gave up 0 bases and J gave up 6 bases, with 10 bases separating them. This CDR3 is built from 13 residues. Germline CDR1 is SGHKS and CDR2 is YYEKEE (reference sequence). CDR3 in amino acids: CASSLVGGSEQYF. CDR3 nucleotides: TGTGCCAGCAGCTTGGTTGGAGGGAGCGAGCAGTACTTC. Drawing the rest from reference TRBV5-5 and TRBJ2-7, the complete variable domain is DAGVTQSPTHLIKTRGQQVTLRCSPISGHKSVSWYQQVLGQGPQFIFQYYEKEERGRGNFPDRFSARQFPNYSSELNVNALLLGDSALYLCASSLVGGSEQYFGPGTRLTVT.

This clonotype was detected many times. The V call is TRBV24-1, the J call TRBJ2-3, with D maybe TRBD2 (5 bases). V lost 4 bases to trimming and J lost 6 bases, with 13 bases between them. CDR1 and CDR2 (germline): KGHDR, SFDVKD. This CDR3 is built from 14 residues. CDR3 DNA: TGTGCCACCAGTGACAGGAGCGGTTATGATACGCAGTATTTT. It translates to CATSDRSGYDTQYF.

This clonotype is a singleton in its sample. A much larger clone differs from this one at a single base, so this may be a read error. The rearrangement uses TRBV20-1 and TRBJ2-7; a possible D gene is TRBD2 (5 bases). The V end lost 5 bases, the J end lost 3 bases, and 26 bases lay between the germline ends. CDR3 length: 17 residues. CDR1 and CDR2 from the germline V gene are DFQATT and SNEGSKA (reference sequence). This chain's CDR3 is CSASPDGYSGPFYEQYF. CDR3 nucleotides: TGCAGTGCTTCCCCGGATGGATACAGCGGCCCCTTCTACGAGCAGTACTTC.

The chain recombines TRBV6-2 or TRBV6-3 with TRBJ2-7; 7 nucleotides agree with TRBD2. The CDR3 has 15 amino acids. Trimming at V came to 5 bases and at J to 3 bases, leaving 10 bases not matched to a gene. CDR1 and CDR2 (germline): MNHEY, SVGEGT. The chain's CDR3 is CASSDIREVVYEQYF. CDR3 coding DNA: TGTGCCAGCAGTGACATTCGGGAGGTCGTCTACGAGCAGTACTTC.

This clonotype was seen ten or more times. This chain uses TRBV6-6 with TRBJ2-7; D tentatively fits TRBD1 or TRBD2 (5 bases each). The CDR3 is made up of 16 amino acids. In germline, CDR1 is MNHNY, CDR2 SVGAGI (reference sequence). Trimming took off 7 bases at V and 0 bases at J, with 19 bases between the two ends. In nucleotides, the CDR3 is TGTGCCAGCATTCCTCAACGGGGCTCGAGCTCCTACGAGCAGTACTTC. Its protein product is CASIPQRGSSSYEQYF.

This clonotype was seen at least ten times. The chain employs TRBV4-2 and TRBJ2-3; the D gene could be TRBD1 or TRBD2 (6 bases each). From germline, CDR1 is LGHNA and CDR2 YNFKEQ. Trimming removed 0 bases from V and 0 bases from J, with 13 bases in between. CDR3 size: 17 residues. The CDR3 nucleotides read TGTGCCAGCAGCCAAGACGAAAGGGGGAGGAGCACAGATACGCAGTATTTT. Its protein is CASSQDERGRSTDTQYF.

As regards this clonotype: This clone may be a read error of a much larger clone one base away. The J gene is TRBJ2-7, the V gene TRBV14; D could derive from TRBD1 or TRBD2 (5 bases each). The CDR3 loop spans 15 amino acids. The germline gives CDR1 SGHDN, CDR2 FVKESK. CDR3 in DNA: TGTGTCAGCAGCCCGAGGGGCCTTCCTATCTACGAGCAGTACTTC. Residues: CVSSPRGLPIYEQYF.

This clonotype was picked up a small number of times. This may arise from a read error, as a much more abundant clone is one base away. Because the CDR3 is missing its conserved closing phenylalanine or tryptophan, this is likely a read error. The chain employs TRBV4-2 and TRBJ2-7, with 7 bases aligning to TRBD2. CDR1 is LGHNA, CDR2 YNFKEQ, per germline. CDR3 length: 14 amino acids. With V trimmed by 4 bases and J by 1 base, 4 bases remained unmatched. The CDR3 DNA reads as TGTGCCAGCAGCCCTAGCGGCCGGTCCTACGAGCAGTACCTC. Residues: CASSPSGRSYEQYL.